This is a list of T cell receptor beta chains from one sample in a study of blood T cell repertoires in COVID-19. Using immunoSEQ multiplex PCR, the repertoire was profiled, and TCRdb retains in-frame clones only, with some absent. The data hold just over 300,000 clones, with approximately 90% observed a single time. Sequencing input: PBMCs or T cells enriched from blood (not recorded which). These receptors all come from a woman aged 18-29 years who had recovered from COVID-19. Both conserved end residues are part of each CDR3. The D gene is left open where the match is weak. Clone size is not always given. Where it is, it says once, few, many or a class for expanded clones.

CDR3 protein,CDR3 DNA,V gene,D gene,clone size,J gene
CAVGTGNTEAFF,TGTGCCGTTGGGACAGGGAACACTGAAGCTTTCTTT,TRBV6-6,TRBD1,once,TRBJ1-1
CASSPRGQGAEKLFF,TGTGCCAGCAGTCCTCGGGGACAGGGGGCTGAAAAACTGTTTTTT,TRBV28,TRBD1,NA,TRBJ1-4
CSAGADYGYTF,TGCAGTGCGGGGGCAGACTATGGCTACACCTTC,TRBV20-1,NA,NA,TRBJ1-2
CASSQVPGGSTDTQYF,TGTGCCAGCAGTCAAGTACCCGGGGGGAGCACAGATACGCAGTATTTT,TRBV27,TRBD2,NA,TRBJ2-3
CASSRRGLAETQYF,TGTGCCAGCAGCCGCCGAGGACTAGCGGAAACGCAGTATTTT,TRBV3-1/TRBV3-2,TRBD2,NA,TRBJ2-3
CARTGLHGYTF,TGTGCCAGGACAGGGTTACATGGCTACACCTTC,TRBV2,TRBD1,NA,TRBJ1-2
CASSRGQGPGNTIYF,TGCGCCAGCAGCCGAGGACAGGGCCCTGGAAACACCATATATTTT,TRBV4-3,TRBD1,NA,TRBJ1-3
CAWSALLQGSDTF,TGTGCCTGGAGTGCCCTATTACAGGGCTCCGACACCTTC,TRBV30,NA,NA,TRBJ1-2
CASRQGAVETQYF,TGTGCCAGCAGACAGGGGGCTGTAGAGACCCAGTACTTC,TRBV12-3/TRBV12-4,TRBD1,NA,TRBJ2-5
CASSVDSGGGNEQFF,TGTGCCAGCAGCGTGGATAGCGGGGGGGGCAATGAGCAGTTCTTC,TRBV9,TRBD2,NA,TRBJ2-1
CASNSIRPDTQYF,TGTGCCAGCAACAGCATTAGGCCAGATACGCAGTATTTT,TRBV2,NA,NA,TRBJ2-3
CASSPGARGTEAFF,TGTGCCAGCTCACCGGGGGCTCGGGGCACTGAAGCTTTCTTT,TRBV18,NA,NA,TRBJ1-1
CASSLFGTSSPRTGYEQYF,TGTGCCAGCAGCTTGTTCGGGACTAGCTCTCCCCGAACCGGCTACGAGCAGTACTTC,TRBV5-4,TRBD2,NA,TRBJ2-7
CASSITGGGNYGYTF,TGTGCCAGCAGCATAACAGGGGGCGGAAACTATGGCTACACCTTC,TRBV7-2,TRBD1,NA,TRBJ1-2
CASSQRRLSDTQYF,TGCGCCAGCAGCCAAAGACGACTTTCAGATACGCAGTATTTT,TRBV4-3,NA,NA,TRBJ2-3
CASSLAAGNTIYF,TGTGCCAGCAGTTTAGCAGCTGGAAACACCATATATTTT,TRBV28,NA,once,TRBJ1-3
CASKKEGGRLYNEQFF,TGCGCCAGCAAGAAGGAGGGTGGGAGATTGTACAATGAGCAGTTCTTC,TRBV10-2,NA,NA,TRBJ2-1
CASSPGQGSSGYTF,TGTGCCAGCAGCCCGGGACAGGGTTCATCGGGCTACACCTTC,TRBV7-9,TRBD1,NA,TRBJ1-2
CASTQIRGYGYTF,TGTGCCAGCACCCAGATTCGCGGCTATGGCTACACCTTC,TRBV6-5,NA,NA,TRBJ1-2
CAWSLRISSHYGYTF,TGTGCCTGGAGCCTGAGGATATCGAGCCACTATGGCTACACCTTC,TRBV30,NA,NA,TRBJ1-2
CASTSGGTVNTEAFF,TGTGCCAGCACCTCTGGGGGGACAGTGAACACTGAAGCTTTCTTT,TRBV28,TRBD1,NA,TRBJ1-1
CASRGLQETQYF,TGTGCCAGCAGGGGACTACAAGAGACCCAGTACTTC,TRBV2,TRBD2,NA,TRBJ2-5
CASSRTGTSNYGYTF,TGTGCCAGCAGTAGGACAGGGACCTCTAACTATGGCTACACCTTC,TRBV2,TRBD1,NA,TRBJ1-2
CASSEASLPLQETQYF,TGTGCCAGCAGTGAAGCAAGCCTGCCTTTACAAGAGACCCAGTACTTC,TRBV2,NA,NA,TRBJ2-5
CASTVMNTEAFF,TGTGCCAGCACGGTGATGAACACTGAAGCTTTCTTT,TRBV2,NA,NA,TRBJ1-1
CASSDRVTDTQYF,TGTGCCAGCAGTGACAGGGTCACAGATACGCAGTATTTT,TRBV25-1,NA,NA,TRBJ2-3
CATQGLAGASNTGELFF,TGCGCCACCCAAGGACTAGCGGGGGCCTCGAACACCGGGGAGCTGTTTTTT,TRBV10-2,TRBD2,NA,TRBJ2-2
CASSSGGIGGYTF,TGTGCCAGCAGCTCAGGGGGAATCGGAGGCTACACCTTC,TRBV28,TRBD1,NA,TRBJ1-2
CASSDRGRLAGDYEQYF,TGTGCCAGCAGTGACCGGGGGAGACTAGCGGGAGATTACGAGCAGTACTTC,TRBV25-1,TRBD2,NA,TRBJ2-7
CASSLAAVNSPLHF,TGTGCCAGCAGCTTAGCGGCAGTTAATTCACCCCTCCACTTT,TRBV7-3,NA,NA,TRBJ1-6
CASSLSGAGGGLGTQYF,TGCGCCAGCAGCCTCAGCGGTGCGGGGGGCGGTTTGGGGACCCAGTACTTC,TRBV4-1,TRBD2,NA,TRBJ2-5
CASRKGQAGSEAFF,TGCGCCAGCAGGAAGGGACAGGCCGGCAGTGAAGCTTTCTTT,TRBV5-1,TRBD1,NA,TRBJ1-1
CASSHGTWGPVVQFF,TGTGCCAGCAGTCACGGGACATGGGGGCCAGTGGTGCAGTTCTTC,TRBV6-5,NA,NA,TRBJ2-1
CASSSTAPPAKNIQYF,TGTGCCAGCAGTTCCACAGCTCCCCCAGCCAAAAACATTCAGTACTTC,TRBV28,NA,NA,TRBJ2-4
CASSLYGTGSYGYTF,TGTGCCAGCAGTTTATATGGGACTGGGTCTTATGGCTACACCTTC,TRBV28,NA,NA,TRBJ1-2
CAISDLDAGNQHF,TGTGCCATCAGTGATCTCGACGCAGGGAACCAGCATTTT,TRBV10-3,NA,once,TRBJ1-5
CASSLASLYGYTF,TGTGCCAGCAGTTTGGCCAGTCTCTATGGCTACACCTTC,TRBV12-3/TRBV12-4,NA,NA,TRBJ1-2
CASSQLFQGSYEQYF,TGCGCCAGCAGCCAACTATTTCAGGGAAGCTACGAGCAGTACTTC,TRBV4-3,NA,once,TRBJ2-7
CASSQDISGYTGELFF,TGTGCCAGCAGCCAAGACATTTCAGGGTACACCGGGGAGCTGTTTTTT,TRBV3-1/TRBV3-2,NA,NA,TRBJ2-2
CASSLSFPPQHF,TGTGCCAGCAGCCTCTCCTTCCCGCCCCAGCATTTT,TRBV7-8,NA,NA,TRBJ1-5
CASSPGLAGGETQYF,TGTGCCAGCTCACCCGGACTAGCGGGTGGGGAGACCCAGTACTTC,TRBV18,TRBD2,NA,TRBJ2-5
CASSFRWENYGYTF,TGTGCCAGCAGCTTCAGATGGGAGAACTATGGCTACACCTTC,TRBV5-5,NA,NA,TRBJ1-2
CASELSVGSYNEQFF,TGTGCCAGCGAACTATCTGTTGGCTCCTACAATGAGCAGTTCTTC,TRBV6-5,NA,NA,TRBJ2-1
CASSQDRGVGDEQFF,TGCGCCAGCAGCCAAGATCGGGGAGTTGGCGATGAGCAGTTCTTC,TRBV4-3,NA,NA,TRBJ2-1
CATSDGGWNEKLFF,TGTGCCACCAGTGATGGGGGGTGGAATGAAAAACTGTTTTTT,TRBV24-1,NA,NA,TRBJ1-4
CASSVGIWVTANYGYTF,TGTGCCAGCAGCGTAGGAATATGGGTAACAGCTAACTATGGCTACACCTTC,TRBV9,NA,once,TRBJ1-2
CASSQGTGVYGYTF,TGTGCCAGCAGCCAGGGGACAGGGGTCTATGGCTACACCTTC,TRBV6-5,TRBD1,NA,TRBJ1-2
CASSQATSGEKTGAGELFF,TGTGCCAGCAGCCAAGCAACCTCGGGGGAAAAAACGGGGGCCGGGGAGCTGTTTTTT,TRBV3-1/TRBV3-2,NA,NA,TRBJ2-2
CASSLVDTTYEQYF,TGTGCCAGCAGCTTGGTAGACACAACCTACGAGCAGTACTTC,TRBV5-5,NA,NA,TRBJ2-7
CASSLVEAGNYGYTF,TGTGCCAGCAGCTTAGTTGAGGCGGGGAACTATGGCTACACCTTC,TRBV7-9,NA,NA,TRBJ1-2
CASSALAAGAGEAFF,TGTGCCAGCAGCGCACTCGCGGCGGGAGCAGGTGAAGCTTTCTTT,TRBV9,NA,few,TRBJ1-1
CATPRQGSQGLAYEKLFF,TGTGCCACCCCCCGACAGGGGTCACAAGGTTTGGCGTATGAAAAACTGTTTTTT,TRBV5-8,TRBD1,NA,TRBJ1-4
CASSEGGSYGYTF,TGTGCCAGCAGTGAAGGAGGGTCCTATGGCTACACCTTC,TRBV6-1,NA,NA,TRBJ1-2
CASSGSGGPSYNEQFF,TGTGCCAGCAGTGGGAGCGGGGGGCCGTCCTACAATGAGCAGTTCTTC,TRBV6-2/TRBV6-3,TRBD2,NA,TRBJ2-1